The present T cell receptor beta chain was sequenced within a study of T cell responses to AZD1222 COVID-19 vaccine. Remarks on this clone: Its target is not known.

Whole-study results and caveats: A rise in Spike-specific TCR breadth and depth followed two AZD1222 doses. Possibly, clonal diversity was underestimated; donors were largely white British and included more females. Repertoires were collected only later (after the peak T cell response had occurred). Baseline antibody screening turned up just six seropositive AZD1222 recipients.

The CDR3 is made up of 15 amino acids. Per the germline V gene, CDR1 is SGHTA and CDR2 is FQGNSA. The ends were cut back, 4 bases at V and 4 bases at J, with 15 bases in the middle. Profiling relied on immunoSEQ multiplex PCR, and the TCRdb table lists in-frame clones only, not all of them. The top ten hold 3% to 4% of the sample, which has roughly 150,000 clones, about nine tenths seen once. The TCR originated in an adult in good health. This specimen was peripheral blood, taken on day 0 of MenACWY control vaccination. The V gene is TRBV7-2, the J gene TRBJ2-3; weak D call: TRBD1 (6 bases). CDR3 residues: CASSSALGAPDTQYF. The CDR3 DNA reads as TGTGCCAGCAGCTCCGCTTTGGGGGCCCCAGATACGCAGTATTTT. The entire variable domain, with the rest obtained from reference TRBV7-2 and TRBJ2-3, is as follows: GAGVSQSPSNKVTEKGKDVELRCDPISGHTALYWYRQSLGQGLEFLIYFQGNSAPDKSGLPSDRFSAERTGGSVSTLTIQRTQQEDSAVYLCASSSALGAPDTQYFGPGTRLTVL.